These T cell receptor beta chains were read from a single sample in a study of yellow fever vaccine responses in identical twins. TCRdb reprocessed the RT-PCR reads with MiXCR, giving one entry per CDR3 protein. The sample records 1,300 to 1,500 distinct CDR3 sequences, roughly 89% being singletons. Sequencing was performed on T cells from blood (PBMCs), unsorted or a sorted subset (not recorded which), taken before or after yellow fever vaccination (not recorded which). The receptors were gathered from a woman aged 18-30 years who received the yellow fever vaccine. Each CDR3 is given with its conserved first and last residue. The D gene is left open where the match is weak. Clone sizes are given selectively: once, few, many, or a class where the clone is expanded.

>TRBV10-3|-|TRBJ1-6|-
TGTGCCATCAGTGAGTCGATTTCTGGTCTACCGTATTCACCCCTCCACTTT
CAISESISGLPYSPLHF
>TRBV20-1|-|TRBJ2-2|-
TGCAGTGCTAGTAGGGAGAACACCGGGGAGCTGTTTTTT
CSASRENTGELFF
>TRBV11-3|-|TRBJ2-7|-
TGTGCCAGCAGCTTAGGTAGGGGTCCCTACGAGCAGTACTTC
CASSLGRGPYEQYF
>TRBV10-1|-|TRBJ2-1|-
TGCGCCAGCAGTGAGTGGGATGAGCAGTTCTTC
CASSEWDEQFF
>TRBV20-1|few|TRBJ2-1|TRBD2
TGCAGTGCTAGGTCTGGCCTAGCGGTACTAGTCCATGAGCAGTTCTTC
CSARSGLAVLVHEQFF
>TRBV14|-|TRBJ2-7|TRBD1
TGTGCCAGCAGCCAAGGGACAGGGGGCTACCACGAGCAGTACTTC
CASSQGTGGYHEQYF
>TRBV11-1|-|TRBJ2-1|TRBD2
TGTGCCAGCAGCTTACCTGTAGCGGGAGGAGGCAATGAGCAGTTCTTC
CASSLPVAGGGNEQFF
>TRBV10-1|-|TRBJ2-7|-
TGCGCCAGCAGTAAATACGCCCCGGGCTCCTACGAGCAGTACTTC
CASSKYAPGSYEQYF
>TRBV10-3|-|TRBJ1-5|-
TGTGCCATCAGTGACAGGGAGGGCAATCAGCCCCAGCATTTT
CAISDREGNQPQHF
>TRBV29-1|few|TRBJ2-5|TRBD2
TGCAGCGCTCGACTAGCGTCTAAAGAGACCCAGTACTTC
CSARLASKETQYF
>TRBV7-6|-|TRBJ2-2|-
TGTGCCAGCAGCATTAGCAGGGTTCCCGGGGAGCTGTTTTTT
CASSISRVPGELFF
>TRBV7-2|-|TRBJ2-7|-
TGTGCCAGCAGCTCGCAACCGACTAGTTCCAACGAGCAGTACTTC
CASSSQPTSSNEQYF
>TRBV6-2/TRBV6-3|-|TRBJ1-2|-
TGTGCCAGCAGTTACGATGACAGAACTAACTATGGCTACACCTTC
CASSYDDRTNYGYTF
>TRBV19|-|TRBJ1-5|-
TGTGCCAGTACCGCTGTAGGGGGGCAGAATCAGCCCCAGCATTTT
CASTAVGGQNQPQHF
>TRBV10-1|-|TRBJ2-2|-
TGCGCCAGCAGTGAAGCAGGAGGTCCTTCAAGCACCGGGGAGCTGTTTTTT
CASSEAGGPSSTGELFF
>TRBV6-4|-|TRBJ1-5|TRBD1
TGTGCCAGCAGCGCCTCCGGGACAGGGTTCACTCAGCCCCAGCATTTT
CASSASGTGFTQPQHF
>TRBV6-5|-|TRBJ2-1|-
TGTGCCAGCAGTTCAGACACGAACAATGAGCAGTTCTTC
CASSSDTNNEQFF
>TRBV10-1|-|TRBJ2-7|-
TGCGCCAGCAGACAGGGCCCCGGGGACGAGCAGTACTTC
CASRQGPGDEQYF
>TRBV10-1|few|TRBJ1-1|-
TGCGCCAGCAGTGACCAGTACACTGAAGCTTTCTTT
CASSDQYTEAFF
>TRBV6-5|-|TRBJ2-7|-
TGTGCCAGCAGTTACGCCGACACGTCCTACGAGCAGTACTTC
CASSYADTSYEQYF
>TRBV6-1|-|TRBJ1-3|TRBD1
TGTGCCAGTCGAGCGACAGGGACTGGAAACACCATATATTTT
CASRATGTGNTIYF
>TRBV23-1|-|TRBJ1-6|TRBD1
TGCGCCAGCAGTCAACCGGGACAGCATAATTCACCCCTCCACTTT
CASSQPGQHNSPLHF
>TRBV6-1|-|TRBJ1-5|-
TGTGCCAGCAGCCTCGGAGTGGGGCCCAATCAGCCCCAGCATTTT
CASSLGVGPNQPQHF
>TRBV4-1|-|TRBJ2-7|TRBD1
TGCGCCAGCAGTGGACAGGGCTCCTACGAGCAGTACTTC
CASSGQGSYEQYF
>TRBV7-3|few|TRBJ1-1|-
TGTGCCAGCAGCTTATCCGGACACAACACTGAAGCTTTCTTT
CASSLSGHNTEAFF
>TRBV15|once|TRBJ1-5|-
TGTGCCACCAGCAGAGATAACTTCGGGGATCAGCCCCAGCATTTT
CATSRDNFGDQPQHF
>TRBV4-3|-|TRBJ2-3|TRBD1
TGCGCCAGCAGCCAAGGAAACCGGGACAGGGTGGCAGATACGCAGTATTTT
CASSQGNRDRVADTQYF
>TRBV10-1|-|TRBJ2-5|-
TGCGCCAGCAGTGAGTCAGGTGTGGAGACCCAGTACTTC
CASSESGVETQYF
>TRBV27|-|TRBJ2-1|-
TGTGCCAGCAGTTTTGTGGGGGGTGGGAATGAGCAGTTCTTC
CASSFVGGGNEQFF
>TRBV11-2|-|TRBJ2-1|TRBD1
TGTGCCAGCAGCTTCCAGGTTGGGACAGGGTCTGTAGATGAGCAGTTCTTC
CASSFQVGTGSVDEQFF
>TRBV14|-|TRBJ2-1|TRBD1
TGTGCCAGCAGCCGAGGATCGGGCAGGGGGCTCTACAATGAGCAGTTCTTC
CASSRGSGRGLYNEQFF
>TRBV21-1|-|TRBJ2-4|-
TGTGCCAGCAGCAAATGGGGGAGGGGAGTAAAGGAGTACTTC
CASSKWGRGVKEYF
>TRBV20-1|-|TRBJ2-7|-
TGCAGTGCTAGAGGGACCCCAGGAAGGAGCTCCTACGAGCAGTACTTC
CSARGTPGRSSYEQYF
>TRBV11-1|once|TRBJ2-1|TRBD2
TGTGCCAGCAGCCTGAGCGGGGGCTTTGTCTACAATGAGCAGTTCTTC
CASSLSGGFVYNEQFF
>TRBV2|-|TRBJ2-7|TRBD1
TGTGCCAGCAGTGAACGTGGGACAGGGGTCCGAGACTACGAGCAGTACTTC
CASSERGTGVRDYEQYF
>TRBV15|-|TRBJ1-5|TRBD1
TGTGCCACCAGCAGAGGAGTACAGGGGGCTAATCAGCCCCAGCATTTT
CATSRGVQGANQPQHF
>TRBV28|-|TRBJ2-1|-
TGTGCCAGCAGTTGGGGGGACAACAATGAGCAGTTCTTC
CASSWGDNNEQFF
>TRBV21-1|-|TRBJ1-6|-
TGTGCCAGCAGCAAAGGCCCGAGTAGGTCCTATAATTCACCCCTCCACTTT
CASSKGPSRSYNSPLHF
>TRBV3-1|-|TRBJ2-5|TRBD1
TGTGCCAGCAGCCATTTTCGTCAGACAGGGGAAGAGACCCAGTACTTC
CASSHFRQTGEETQYF
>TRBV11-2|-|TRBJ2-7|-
TGTGCCAGCAGAGCGGACGTCTACGAGCAGTACTTC
CASRADVYEQYF
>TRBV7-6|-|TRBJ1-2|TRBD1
TGTGCTAGCAGCTTGGACAGGGGGCATTGCGATGGCTACACCTTC
CASSLDRGHCDGYTF
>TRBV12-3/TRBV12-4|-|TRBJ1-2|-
TGTGCCAGCAGTCTTAGGGGCAGCTATGGCTACACCTTC
CASSLRGSYGYTF
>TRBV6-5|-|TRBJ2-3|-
TGTGCCAGCAGTTCGGTCACAGATACGCAGTATTTT
CASSSVTDTQYF
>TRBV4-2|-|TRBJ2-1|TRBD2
TGTGCCAGCAGCCAAGACGGGACTAGCGGGGGGGTTACCCTTGAGCAGTTCTTC
CASSQDGTSGGVTLEQFF
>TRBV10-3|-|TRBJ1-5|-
TGTGCCATCAGTGACTCCCCGGGCGGTAGCAATCAGCCCCAGCATTTT
CAISDSPGGSNQPQHF
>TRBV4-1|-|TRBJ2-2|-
TGCGCCGCGAGCCGCGGGCCGACAACCGGGGAGCTGTTTTTT
CAASRGPTTGELFF
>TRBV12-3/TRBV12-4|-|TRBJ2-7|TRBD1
TGTGCCAGCAGTCGGCGGACAGGCGGCCGGCGCTACGAGCAGTACTTC
CASSRRTGGRRYEQYF
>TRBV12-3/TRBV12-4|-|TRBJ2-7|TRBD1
TGTGCCAGCATCGACTCGGGACAGGGTAACGAGCAGTACTTC
CASIDSGQGNEQYF
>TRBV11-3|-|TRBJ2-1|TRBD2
TGTGCCAGCAGCTTTCTCCGACTAGCGGGGGGAAGCTCCTACAATGAGCAGTTCTTC
CASSFLRLAGGSSYNEQFF
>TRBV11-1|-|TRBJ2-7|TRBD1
TGTGCCAGCAGCTTATCCCAGGGGGTTTACGAGCAGTACTTC
CASSLSQGVYEQYF
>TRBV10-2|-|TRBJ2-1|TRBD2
TGCGCCAGCATGGGTCTAGCGGGAGACAATGAGCAGTTCTTC
CASMGLAGDNEQFF
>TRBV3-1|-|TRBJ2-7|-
TGTGCCAGCAGCCAGGTGGTCGGGCAGCCCTACGAGCAGTACTTC
CASSQVVGQPYEQYF
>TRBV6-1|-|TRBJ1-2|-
TGTGCCAGCAGCCCGACAGAGACTAACTATGGCTACACCTTC
CASSPTETNYGYTF
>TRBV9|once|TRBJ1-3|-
TGTGCCAGCAGCGTAGGGGGGACATCTCCTGGAAACACCATATATTTT
CASSVGGTSPGNTIYF
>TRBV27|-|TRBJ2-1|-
TGTGCCAGCAGTTTGGGGACTGGAGACAATGAGCAGTTCTTC
CASSLGTGDNEQFF
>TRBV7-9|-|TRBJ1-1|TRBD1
TGTGCCAGCAGCTCGGGCGGACAGGGGGCCACTGAAGCTTTCTTT
CASSSGGQGATEAFF
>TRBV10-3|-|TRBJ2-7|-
TGTGCCATCAGTGAGTCAGAGGCCCCCTACGAGCAGTACTTC
CAISESEAPYEQYF
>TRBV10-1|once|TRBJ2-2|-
TGCGCCAGCAGTGAGAGAGGTGTTTTCGGCACCGGGGAGCTGTTTTTT
CASSERGVFGTGELFF
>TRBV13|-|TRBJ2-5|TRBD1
TGTGCCAGCAGCTGGACAGGCCAACAGACCCAGTACTTC
CASSWTGQQTQYF
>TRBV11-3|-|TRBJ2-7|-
TGTGCCAGCAGCTTCCACACCCCAGGCGGGCTCGCCTACGAGCAGTACTTC
CASSFHTPGGLAYEQYF